What follows are 25 T cell receptor beta chains derived from one specimen sequenced in a study of cytomegalovirus exposure and HLA in healthy donors. Libraries were prepared by immunoSEQ multiplex PCR; TCRdb keeps only in-frame clonotypes and omits some of them. This sample carries almost 200,000 clones, 81% of them seen once, and the ten largest clones take around 1.2%. Material: PBMCs. These receptor sequences come from a young woman in good health and CMV-seronegative.

V and J are TRBV14 and TRBJ2-6; D remains ambiguous. V was cut by 0 bases and J by 12 bases, with 15 bases left in between. This CDR3 has 15 residues. Looked up from germline, CDR1 is SGHDN and CDR2 is FVKESK. The CDR3 region has the DNA TGTGCCAGCAGCCAAGATCAAGGAGTCGCTAGCGTCCTGACTTTC. Residues: CASSQDQGVASVLTF. Variable domain in full (rest from reference TRBV14 and TRBJ2-6): EAGVTQFPSHSVIEKGQTVTLRCDPISGHDNLYWYRRVMGKEIKFLLHFVKESKQDESGMPNNRFLAERTGGTYSTLKVQPAELEDSGVYFCASSQDQGVASVLTFGAGSRLTVL.

The sample holds a few counts of this clone. In DNA form, the CDR3 reads TGTGCCAGCAGTGAGGCCTCCAGGCGAGCTTTCTTT. Translated: CASSEASRRAFF. The rearrangement links TRBV25-1 to TRBJ1-1, with D unresolved. Germline CDR1 MGHDK, CDR2 SYGVNS. The CDR3 loop spans 12 amino acids. V was cut by 3 bases and J by 10 bases, with 12 bases left in between.

The genes are TRBV10-3 and TRBJ2-7; D gene unclear. This CDR3 is 15 amino acids long. Trimming took off 4 bases at V and 1 base at J, with 14 bases between the two ends. Germline V gene sequence: CDR1 ENHRY, CDR2 SYGVKD. DNA for the CDR3: TGTGCCATCAGTGTTCTCGAGTTCGGTTCCTACGAGCAGTACTTC. Amino acids: CAISVLEFGSYEQYF.

Many counts were recorded for this clone. This chain uses TRBV5-1 with TRBJ1-1; tentative D call: TRBD1 (6 bases). This CDR3 is 14 amino acids long. The ends were cut back, 5 bases at V and 4 bases at J, with 15 bases in the middle. Germline CDR1 is SGHRS and CDR2 is YFSETQ. For the CDR3, the DNA is TGCGCCAGCAGATCGACAGGTCGCGCCACTGAAGCTTTCTTT. Amino acids: CASRSTGRATEAFF.

This clone showed up many times. This sample includes further DNA sequences coding for the same CDR3. The J gene is TRBJ2-7, the V gene TRBV30, with TRBD2 identical over 11 bases. This CDR3 comprises 17 residues. V shed 8 bases, J shed 3 bases, and the junction held 18 bases outside the gene matches. The V gene's germline CDR1 is GTSNPN and CDR2 SVGIG (reference sequence). The CDR3 region is CAGWGSGLAGNFYEQYF. In DNA form, the CDR3 reads TGTGCCGGGTGGGGCAGTGGACTAGCGGGCAACTTCTACGAGCAGTACTTC.

The chain combines TRBV27 with TRBJ1-5; no reliable D call. CDR1 is MNHEY, CDR2 SMNVEV, per germline (reference sequence). V was cut by 3 bases and J by 2 bases, with 11 bases left in between. CDR3 length: 15 residues. The CDR3 DNA reads TGTGCCAGCAGTTTTAGTTCCATACGCAATCAGCCCCAGCATTTT. Protein: CASSFSSIRNQPQHF.

The CDR3 sequence: CASSESTRNEQFF. CDR3 DNA sequence: TGCGCCAGCAGTGAGTCGACTCGCAATGAGCAGTTCTTC. The chain is built from TRBV10-2 and TRBJ2-1; unclear D gene. The CDR3 contains 13 residues. V gave up 0 bases and J gave up 6 bases, with 6 bases separating them. Germline CDR1 and CDR2: WSHSY and SAAADI.

The chain links TRBV18 to TRBJ2-5, with 7 bases identical to TRBD1. The CDR3 extends over 16 amino acids. CDR1 is KGHSH, CDR2 LQKENI, per germline. V lost 0 bases, J lost 3 bases, and 7 bases stayed unmatched. The CDR3 loop is CASSPPGGLLKETQYF. As DNA, the CDR3 is TGTGCCAGCTCACCACCAGGGGGCCTCTTAAAAGAGACCCAGTACTTC.

The chain links TRBV4-1 to TRBJ1-4; TRBD1 agrees at 8 bases. With 0 bases clipped from V and 10 bases from J, the junction kept 13 bases outside the gene matches. The CDR3 contains 17 residues. From germline, CDR1 is MGHRA and CDR2 YSYEKL. CDR3 in amino acids: CASSQDRPGQGFGKLFF. CDR3 bases: TGCGCCAGCAGCCAAGATCGGCCCGGACAGGGCTTTGGAAAACTGTTTTTT.

This clone was counted only a few times. The chain couples TRBV7-2 to TRBJ2-1, with 9 positions matching TRBD1. This CDR3 is 16 amino acids long. J gave up 1 base and V 5 bases, and 6 bases lay outside the gene matches. Germline V CDR1 and CDR2: SGHTA, FQGNSA. CDR3 region: CASSVIGQGSYNEQFF. DNA of the CDR3: TGTGCCAGCAGCGTAATCGGACAGGGGTCCTACAATGAGCAGTTCTTC. The whole variable domain, filled in from reference TRBV7-2 and TRBJ2-1, reads GAGVSQSPSNKVTEKGKDVELRCDPISGHTALYWYRQSLGQGLEFLIYFQGNSAPDKSGLPSDRFSAERTGGSVSTLTIQRTQQEDSAVYLCASSVIGQGSYNEQFFGPGTRLTVL.

This chain uses TRBV6-1 with TRBJ2-1; 7 bases are a match to TRBD1. CDR1 and CDR2 (germline): MNHNS, SASEGT. J gave up 4 bases and V 3 bases, and 9 bases lay outside the gene matches. The length of the CDR3 is 16 residues. CDR3 residues: CASSDGAGGGYNEQFF. The CDR3, as DNA: TGTGCCAGCAGTGATGGGGCAGGGGGTGGATACAATGAGCAGTTCTTC.

In regard to this clone: A read error may produce the germline difference seen at one junction end. This chain connects TRBV28 to TRBJ2-7, with 8 bases identical to TRBD1. This CDR3 is 12 amino acids long. Germline V CDR1 and CDR2: MDHEN, SYDVKM. DNA for the CDR3: TGTGCCAGCAGTTTACGGGCGGACAGGGTGTATTTC. Protein: CASSLRADRVYF.

The V and J genes are TRBV7-6 and TRBJ1-5, with D perhaps matching TRBD1 (6 bases). The germline CDR1 and CDR2 sequences are SGHVS and FNYEAQ. CDR3 size: 13 residues. V was trimmed by 6 bases and J by 5 bases, leaving 11 bases between them. The DNA of the CDR3 is TGTGCCAGCAGTCCCAGGGGTGATCAGCCCCAGCATTTT. Translation: CASSPRGDQPQHF.

The DNA for the CDR3 is TGTGCCTGGAGACCGACAGGGTCCTCTCGGAACACTGAAGCTTTCTTT. Encoded protein: CAWRPTGSSRNTEAFF. The chain carries TRBV30 and TRBJ1-1; 7 nucleotides agree with TRBD1. The V and J ends lost 3 bases and 1 base, in that order; junction bases with no gene match: 11. Germline assignment: CDR1 GTSNPN and CDR2 SVGIG (reference sequence). This CDR3 spans 16 amino acids.

J is TRBJ2-7 and V is TRBV25-1; 9 positions match TRBD2. The CDR3 is made up of 15 amino acids. Unmatched junction bases numbered 12, after V lost 6 bases and J lost 6 bases. CDR1 and CDR2 from the germline V gene are MGHDK and SYGVNS. In DNA form, the CDR3 reads TGTGCCAGCAGCCCCTTAGGTCCGCGGGAGGGCGAGCAGTACTTC. The encoded protein is CASSPLGPREGEQYF.

This chain links TRBV6-5 with TRBJ1-6; possible D gene TRBD1, 5 bases. The CDR3 is made up of 15 amino acids. The germline gives CDR1 MNHEY, CDR2 SVGAGI. V was cut by 6 bases and J by 11 bases, with 20 bases left in between. The CDR3 region is CASSDGPRTGAPLHF. The CDR3 nucleotides read TGTGCCAGCAGCGACGGTCCCCGGACGGGGGCACCCCTCCACTTT.

This clone occurred once. The chain is built from TRBV27 and TRBJ1-2; a possible D gene is TRBD1 (6 bases). This CDR3 is 15 amino acids long. CDR1 and CDR2 (germline): MNHEY, SMNVEV (reference sequence). V dropped 5 bases and J dropped 4 bases, with 17 bases sitting between them. The CDR3 DNA reads as TGTGCCAGCAGTCCAGAGGGGGGGCCCTTCTATGGCTACACCTTC. Residues: CASSPEGGPFYGYTF.

The gene calls are TRBV13 and TRBJ1-4; TRBD1 is a possible D gene (6 bases). Trimming cost V 4 bases and J 0 bases, with 12 bases left between them. This CDR3 has 16 amino acids. Germline values: CDR1 PRHDT, CDR2 FYEKMQ (reference sequence). DNA of the CDR3: TGTGCCAGCAGCTCCTGGACAGTCGCAACTAATGAAAAACTGTTTTTT. Translation gives CASSSWTVATNEKLFF. Using reference TRBV13 and TRBJ1-4 for the parts outside the CDR3, the full variable domain is AAGVIQSPRHLIKEKRETATLKCYPIPRHDTVYWYQQGPGQDPQFLISFYEKMQSDKGSIPDRFSAQQFSDYHSELNMSSLELGDSALYFCASSSWTVATNEKLFFGSGTQLSVL.

A note on this clone: A much larger clone sits a single nucleotide away, making a read error possible. Other nucleotide sequences from this sample produce the same CDR3. The chain joins TRBV27 to TRBJ1-5; D remains ambiguous. Germline CDR1 MNHEY, CDR2 SMNVEV (reference sequence). The CDR3 length is 14 residues. Trimming pared 2 bases from V and 2 bases from J, leaving 7 bases between. The CDR3 region is CASSLRGGNQPQHF. The CDR3 region has the DNA TGTGCCAGCAGTTTAAGAGGAGGCAATCAGCCCCAGCATTTT.

In this sample, this clone turned up a few times. The DNA for the CDR3 is TGTGCCAGCAGTGTTTTCCTAGCGGGAGGCACAGATACGCAGTATTTT. Protein: CASSVFLAGGTDTQYF. The chain recombines TRBV2 with TRBJ2-3; 10 bases match TRBD2. The germline gives CDR1 SNHLY, CDR2 FYNNEI. The CDR3 totals 16 residues. The V gene end was trimmed by 4 bases and the J gene end by 1 base; junction bases not matched to a gene: 5.

The chain joins TRBV5-1 to TRBJ2-3; the D gene is possibly TRBD2 (5 bases). The germline CDR1 and CDR2 sequences are SGHRS and YFSETQ. The CDR3 runs to 15 residues. Trimming cost V 9 bases and J 4 bases, with 21 bases left between them. This chain's CDR3 is CATKPRVLEADTQYF. CDR3 DNA sequence: TGCGCCACCAAACCAAGGGTATTGGAGGCAGATACGCAGTATTTT.

This chain links TRBV2 with TRBJ1-6; unclear D gene. CDR3 length: 15 residues. V was cut by 3 bases and J by 6 bases, with 12 bases left in between. Germline CDR1 and CDR2: SNHLY and FYNNEI. The CDR3 DNA follows: TGTGCCAGCAGTGATCTGGCGGGTGTTAATTCACCCCTCCACTTT. This sequence encodes CASSDLAGVNSPLHF.

There are a few counts of this clone. The J gene is TRBJ1-1, the V gene TRBV5-4; D is perhaps TRBD1 (5 bases). V was shortened by 0 bases and J by 0 bases, with 9 bases between the two germline ends. The CDR3 contains 15 residues. Looked up from germline, CDR1 is SGHNT and CDR2 is YYREEE (reference sequence). The DNA of the CDR3 is TGTGCCAGCAGCTTGGCCGGGGGAATGAACACTGAAGCTTTCTTT. Translated: CASSLAGGMNTEAFF.

This sequence joins TRBV28 and TRBJ2-5; the D gene is possibly TRBD1 (5 bases). The CDR3 runs to 14 residues. The V end lost 5 bases, the J end lost 4 bases, and 14 bases lay between the germline ends. Germline assignment: CDR1 MDHEN and CDR2 SYDVKM. This chain's CDR3 is CASSPGHRRETQYF. The CDR3 DNA follows: TGTGCCAGCAGTCCCGGACACCGGCGAGAGACCCAGTACTTC.

The chain carries TRBV7-9 and TRBJ2-3; D possibly corresponds to TRBD2 (6 bases). Trimming shortened V by 9 bases and J by 3 bases, and 16 bases separated the two germline ends. This CDR3 has 14 residues. CDR1 and CDR2 from the germline V gene are SEHNR and FQNEAQ (reference sequence). CDR3 in DNA: TGTGCCAGTGCGCCCCCCAGCGGGACAGATACGCAGTATTTT. It encodes CASAPPSGTDTQYF.